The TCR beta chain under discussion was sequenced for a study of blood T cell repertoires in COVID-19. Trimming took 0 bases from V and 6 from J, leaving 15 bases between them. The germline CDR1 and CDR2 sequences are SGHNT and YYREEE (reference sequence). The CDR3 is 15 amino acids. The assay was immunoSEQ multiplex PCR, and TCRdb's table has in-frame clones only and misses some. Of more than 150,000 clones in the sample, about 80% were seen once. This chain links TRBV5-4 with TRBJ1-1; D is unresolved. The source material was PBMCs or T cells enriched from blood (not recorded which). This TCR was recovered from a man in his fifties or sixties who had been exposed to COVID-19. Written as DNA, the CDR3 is TGTGCCAGCAGCTTGGCTGGTAGAGGAAGTGCTGAAGCTTTCTTT. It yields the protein CASSLAGRGSAEAFF.